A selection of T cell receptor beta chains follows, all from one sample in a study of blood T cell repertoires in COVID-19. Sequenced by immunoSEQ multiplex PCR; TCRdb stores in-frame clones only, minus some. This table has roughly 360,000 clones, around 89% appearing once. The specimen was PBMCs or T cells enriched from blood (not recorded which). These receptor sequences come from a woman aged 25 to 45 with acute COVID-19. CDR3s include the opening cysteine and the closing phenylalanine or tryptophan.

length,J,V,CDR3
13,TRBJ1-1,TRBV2,CASRLDRDTEAFF
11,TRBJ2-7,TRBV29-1,CSVATEYEQYF
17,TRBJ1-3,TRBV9,CASSVRQGPSSGNTIYF
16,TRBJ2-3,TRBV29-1,CSVEDSTSGGSDTQYF
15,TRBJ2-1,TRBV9,CASSVDAGGQIEQFF
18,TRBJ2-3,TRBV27,CASSLRILAGASTDTQYF
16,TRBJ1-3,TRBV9,CASSTRTGGEANTIYF
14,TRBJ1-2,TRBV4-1,CASSHGQGDYGYTF
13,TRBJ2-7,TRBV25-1,CASTGRGGYEQYF
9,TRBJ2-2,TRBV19,CASTGELFF
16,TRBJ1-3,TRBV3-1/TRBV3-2,CASSSQGQGAGNTIYF
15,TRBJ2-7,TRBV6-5,CASSISSGGPYEQYF
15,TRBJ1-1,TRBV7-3,CASSLNPGGNTEAFF
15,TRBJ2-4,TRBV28,CASSLPGEAKNIQYF
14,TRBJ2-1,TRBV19,CASRTGGIYNEQFF
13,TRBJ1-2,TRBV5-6,CASSLLGANGYTF
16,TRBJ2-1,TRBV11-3,CASSTNRDRGDNEQFF
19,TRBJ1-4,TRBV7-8,CASSLTGGQGSGTNEKLFF
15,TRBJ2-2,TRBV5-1,CASSQGSEYAGELFF
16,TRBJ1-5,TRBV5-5,CASSPRTGSSNQPQHF
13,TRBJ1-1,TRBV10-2,CASSDYGQAEAFF
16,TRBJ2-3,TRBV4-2,CASSRSLAGVGDTQYF
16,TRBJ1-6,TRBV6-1,CASSEWRGFYNSPLHF
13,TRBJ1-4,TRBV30,CAWSVQGVEKLFF
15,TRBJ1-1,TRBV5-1,CASSAGAGMNTEAFF
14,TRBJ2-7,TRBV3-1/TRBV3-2,CASSQTTGTYEQYF
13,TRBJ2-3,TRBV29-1,CSVVRDWRDTQYF
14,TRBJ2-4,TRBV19,CASSIDYAKNIQYF
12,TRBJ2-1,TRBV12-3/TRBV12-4,CASSSQWNEQFF
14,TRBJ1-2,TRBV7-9,CASSFPFISYGYTF
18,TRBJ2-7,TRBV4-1,CASSLGTGARGLSYEQYF
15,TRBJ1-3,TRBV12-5,CASGLGQGSGNTIYF
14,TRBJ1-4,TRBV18,CASSTGTGGEKLFF
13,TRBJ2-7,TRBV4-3,CASSHRTDYEQYF
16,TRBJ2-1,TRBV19,CASSVIAGGLYNEQFF
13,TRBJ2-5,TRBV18,CASSQGLAETQYF
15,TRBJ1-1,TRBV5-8,CASSFRGPMNTEAFF
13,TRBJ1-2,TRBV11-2,CASSEGPYYGYTF
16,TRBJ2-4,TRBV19,CASSPTGGLAKNIQYF
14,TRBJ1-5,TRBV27,CASSTRQGLQPQHF
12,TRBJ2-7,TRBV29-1,CSVLGTSYEQYF
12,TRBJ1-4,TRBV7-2,CASSLSGEKLFF
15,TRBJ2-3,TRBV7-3,CASSLLGLAADTQYF
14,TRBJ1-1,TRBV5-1,CASSNRQQNTEAFF
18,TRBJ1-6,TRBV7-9,CASSLQYIQGSRYSPLHF
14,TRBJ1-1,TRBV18,CASSHGGTYTEAFF
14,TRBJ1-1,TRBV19,CASSTPGTTGGGFF
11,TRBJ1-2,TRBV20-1,CSAYVGQGTTF
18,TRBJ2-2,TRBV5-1,CASSLGSGGTRNTGELFF
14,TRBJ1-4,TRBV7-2,CASSLAATNEKLFF
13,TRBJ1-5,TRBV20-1,CSASRQGALAQHF
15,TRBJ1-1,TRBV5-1,CASSFSPRGTTEAFF
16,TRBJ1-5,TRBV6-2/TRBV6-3,CASSYSGGRSNQPQHF
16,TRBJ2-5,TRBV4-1,CASSQGSTARAETQYF
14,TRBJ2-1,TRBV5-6,CASSQGSIYNEQFF
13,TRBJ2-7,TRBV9,CASSVSGNYEQYF
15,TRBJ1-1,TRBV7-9,CASSPRTGPNTEAFF
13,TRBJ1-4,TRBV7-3,CASSLNRNEKLFF
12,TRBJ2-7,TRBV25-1,CASSEQGLRQYF